This T cell receptor (beta chain) was identified during a study of T cells in Graves' hyperthyroidism and ophthalmopathy. Study as a whole: Initial diagnosis, before any treatment, was when peripheral blood was collected.

TCR beta CDR3 region amplification was performed from RNA transcripts. The primer set for the first-round RT-PCR of the TCR CDR3 was HTBI. TCRdb processed the multiplex PCR reads anew with MiXCR; each CDR3 protein has one entry. The sample lists around 600,000 distinct CDR3 sequences, approximately 16% occurring once. This clonotype was observed a few times. Compared with germline, one end of the junction differs, possibly owing to a read error. The CDR3 length is 16 residues. The germline gives CDR1 MNHNS, CDR2 SASEGT. The chain carries TRBV6-1 and TRBJ1-5, with unresolved D. Sequencing was performed on blood. This TCR was sampled from a middle-aged woman with Graves' ophthalmopathy. CDR3 coding DNA: TGTGCCAGCAGTGATGGGAGGCCCCGTAGCTATCAGCCCCAGCATTTT. Amino acids: CASSDGRPRSYQPQHF.